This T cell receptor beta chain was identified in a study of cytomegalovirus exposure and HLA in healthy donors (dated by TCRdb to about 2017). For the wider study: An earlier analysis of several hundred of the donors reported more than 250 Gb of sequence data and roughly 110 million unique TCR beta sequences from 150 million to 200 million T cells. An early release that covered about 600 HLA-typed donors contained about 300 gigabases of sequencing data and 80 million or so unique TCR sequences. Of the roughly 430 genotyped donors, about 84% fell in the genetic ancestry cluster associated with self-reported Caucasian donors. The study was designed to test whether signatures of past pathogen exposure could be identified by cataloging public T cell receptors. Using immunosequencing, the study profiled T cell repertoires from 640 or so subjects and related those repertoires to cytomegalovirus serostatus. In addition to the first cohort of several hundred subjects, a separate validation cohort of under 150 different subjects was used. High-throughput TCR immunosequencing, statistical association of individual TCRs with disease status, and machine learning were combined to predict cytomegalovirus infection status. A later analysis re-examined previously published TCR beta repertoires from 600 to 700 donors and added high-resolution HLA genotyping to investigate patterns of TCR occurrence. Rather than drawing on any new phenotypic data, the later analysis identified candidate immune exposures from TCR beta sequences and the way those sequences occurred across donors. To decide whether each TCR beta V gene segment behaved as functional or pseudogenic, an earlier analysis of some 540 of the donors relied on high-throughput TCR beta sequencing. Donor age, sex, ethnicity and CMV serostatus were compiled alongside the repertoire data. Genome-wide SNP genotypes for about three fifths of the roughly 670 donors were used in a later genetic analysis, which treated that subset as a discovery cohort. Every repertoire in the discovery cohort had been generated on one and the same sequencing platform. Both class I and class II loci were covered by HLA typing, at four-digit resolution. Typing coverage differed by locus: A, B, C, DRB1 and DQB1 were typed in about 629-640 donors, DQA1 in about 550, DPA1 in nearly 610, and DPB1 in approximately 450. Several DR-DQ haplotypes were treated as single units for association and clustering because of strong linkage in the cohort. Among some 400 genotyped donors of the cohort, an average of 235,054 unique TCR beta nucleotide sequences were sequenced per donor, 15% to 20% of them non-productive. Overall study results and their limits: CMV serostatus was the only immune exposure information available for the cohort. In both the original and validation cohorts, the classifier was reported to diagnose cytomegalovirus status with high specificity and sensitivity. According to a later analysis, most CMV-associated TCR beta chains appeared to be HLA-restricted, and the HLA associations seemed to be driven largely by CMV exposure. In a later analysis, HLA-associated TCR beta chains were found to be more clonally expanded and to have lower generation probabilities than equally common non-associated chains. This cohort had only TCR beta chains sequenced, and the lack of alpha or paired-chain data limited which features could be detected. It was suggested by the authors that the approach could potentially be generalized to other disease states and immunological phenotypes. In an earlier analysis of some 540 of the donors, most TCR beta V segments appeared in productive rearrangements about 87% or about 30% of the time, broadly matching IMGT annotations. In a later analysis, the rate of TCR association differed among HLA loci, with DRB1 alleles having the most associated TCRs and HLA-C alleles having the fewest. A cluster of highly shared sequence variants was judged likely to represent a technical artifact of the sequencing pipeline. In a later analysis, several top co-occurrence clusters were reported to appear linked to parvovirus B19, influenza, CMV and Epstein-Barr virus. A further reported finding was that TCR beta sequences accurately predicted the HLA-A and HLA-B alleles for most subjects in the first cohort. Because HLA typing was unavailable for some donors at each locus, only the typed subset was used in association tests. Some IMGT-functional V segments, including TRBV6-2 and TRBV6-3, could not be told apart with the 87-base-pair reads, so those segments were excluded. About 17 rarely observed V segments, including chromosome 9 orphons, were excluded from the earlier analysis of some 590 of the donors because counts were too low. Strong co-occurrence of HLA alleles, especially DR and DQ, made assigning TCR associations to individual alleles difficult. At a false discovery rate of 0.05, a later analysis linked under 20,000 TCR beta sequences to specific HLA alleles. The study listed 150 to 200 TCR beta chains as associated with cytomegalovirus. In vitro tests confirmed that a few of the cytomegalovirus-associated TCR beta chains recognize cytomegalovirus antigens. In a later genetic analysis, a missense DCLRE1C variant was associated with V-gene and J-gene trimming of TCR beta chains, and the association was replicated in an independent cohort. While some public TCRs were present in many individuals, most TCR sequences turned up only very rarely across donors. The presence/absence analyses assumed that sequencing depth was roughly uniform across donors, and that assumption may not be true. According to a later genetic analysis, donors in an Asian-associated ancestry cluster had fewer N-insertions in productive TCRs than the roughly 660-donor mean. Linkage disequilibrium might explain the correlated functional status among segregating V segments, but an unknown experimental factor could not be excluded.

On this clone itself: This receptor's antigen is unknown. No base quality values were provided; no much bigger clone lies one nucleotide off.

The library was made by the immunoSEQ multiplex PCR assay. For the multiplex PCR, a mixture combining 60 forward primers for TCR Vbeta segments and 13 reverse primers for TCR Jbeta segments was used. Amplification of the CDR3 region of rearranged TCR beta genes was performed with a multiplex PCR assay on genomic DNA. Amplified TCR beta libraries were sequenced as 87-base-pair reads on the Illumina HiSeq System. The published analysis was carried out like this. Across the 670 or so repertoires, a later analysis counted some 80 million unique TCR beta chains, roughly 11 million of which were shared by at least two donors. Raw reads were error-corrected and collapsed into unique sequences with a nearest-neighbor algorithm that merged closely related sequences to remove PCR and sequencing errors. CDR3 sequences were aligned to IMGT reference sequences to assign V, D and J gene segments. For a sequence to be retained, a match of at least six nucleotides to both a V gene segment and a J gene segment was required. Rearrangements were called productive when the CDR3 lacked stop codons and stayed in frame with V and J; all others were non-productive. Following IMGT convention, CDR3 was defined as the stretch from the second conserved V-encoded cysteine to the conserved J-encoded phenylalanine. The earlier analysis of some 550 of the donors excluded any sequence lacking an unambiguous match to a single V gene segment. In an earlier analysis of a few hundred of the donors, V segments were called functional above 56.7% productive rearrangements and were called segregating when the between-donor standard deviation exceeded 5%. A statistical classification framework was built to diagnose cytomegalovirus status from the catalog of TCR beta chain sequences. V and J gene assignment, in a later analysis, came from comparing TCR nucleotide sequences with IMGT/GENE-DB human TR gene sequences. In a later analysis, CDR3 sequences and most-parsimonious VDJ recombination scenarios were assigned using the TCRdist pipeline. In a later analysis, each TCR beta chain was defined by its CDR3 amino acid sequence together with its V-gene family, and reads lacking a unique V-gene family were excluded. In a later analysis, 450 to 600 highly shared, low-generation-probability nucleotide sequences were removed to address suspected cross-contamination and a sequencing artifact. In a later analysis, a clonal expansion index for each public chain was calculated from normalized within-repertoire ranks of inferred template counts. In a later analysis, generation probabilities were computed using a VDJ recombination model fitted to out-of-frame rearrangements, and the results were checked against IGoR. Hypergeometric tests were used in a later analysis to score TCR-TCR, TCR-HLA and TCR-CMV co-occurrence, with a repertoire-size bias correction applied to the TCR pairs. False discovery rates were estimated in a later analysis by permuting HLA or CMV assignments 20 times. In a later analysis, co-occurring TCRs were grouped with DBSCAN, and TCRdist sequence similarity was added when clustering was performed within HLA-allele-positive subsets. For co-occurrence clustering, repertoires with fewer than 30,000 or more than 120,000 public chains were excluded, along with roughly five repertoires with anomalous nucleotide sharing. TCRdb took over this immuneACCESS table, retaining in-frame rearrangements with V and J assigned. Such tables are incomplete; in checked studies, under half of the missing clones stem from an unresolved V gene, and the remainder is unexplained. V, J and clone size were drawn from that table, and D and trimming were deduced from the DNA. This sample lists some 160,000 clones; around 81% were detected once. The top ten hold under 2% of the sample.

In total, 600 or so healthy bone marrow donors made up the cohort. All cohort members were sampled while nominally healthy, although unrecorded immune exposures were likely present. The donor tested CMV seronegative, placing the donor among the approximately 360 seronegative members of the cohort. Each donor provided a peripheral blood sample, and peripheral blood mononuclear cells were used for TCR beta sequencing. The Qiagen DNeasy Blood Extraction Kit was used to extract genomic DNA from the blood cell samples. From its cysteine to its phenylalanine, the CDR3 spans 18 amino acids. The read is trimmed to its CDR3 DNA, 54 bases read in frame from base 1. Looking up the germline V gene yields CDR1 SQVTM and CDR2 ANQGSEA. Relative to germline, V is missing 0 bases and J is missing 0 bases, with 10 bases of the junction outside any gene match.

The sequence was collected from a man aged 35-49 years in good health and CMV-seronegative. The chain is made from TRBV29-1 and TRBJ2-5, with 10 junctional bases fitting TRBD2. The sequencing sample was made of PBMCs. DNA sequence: TGCAGCGTTGAAGATCGGCTAGCGGGAGCCCCGTACCAAGAGACCCAGTACTTC. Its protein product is CSVEDRLAGAPYQETQYF.